This TCR beta chain is from a study of T cell repertoires in cytomegalovirus infection. Study context: Public TCR beta signatures were indicative of both CMV infection and a matching HLA type. The study's findings and limits: Cumulative public TCR beta family frequency identified CMV carriers with the relevant HLA. Across the ex vivo response, the dominant clonotypes were HLA-C-restricted CMV-specific TCR beta clonotypes.

The CDR3 consists of 14 residues. Germline lookup yields CDR1 SGHKS and CDR2 YYEKEE (reference sequence). V lost 4 bases and J lost 1; bases outside the gene matches: 4. MiXCR, run by TCRdb on the reads, gives a single entry per CDR3 protein. The sample yields over 150,000 distinct CDR3 sequences, about a sixth seen once. This clonotype was seen more than once but under ten times. The antigen is not known. The material sequenced was CD8+ T cells from PBMCs. This clonotype originated in a human donor in good health (CMV status not recorded). Some clones in this sample may be carry-over from other donors' samples. V is TRBV5-5 and J is TRBJ2-7; 8 bases fit TRBD1. The DNA for the CDR3 is TGTGCCAGCAGCGGGGACAGGAGTTCCTACGAGCAGTACTTC. Amino acid sequence: CASSGDRSSYEQYF.